This T cell receptor (beta chain) was captured in a study of cytomegalovirus exposure and HLA in healthy donors. The study, taken as a whole, reports: Many donors shared some public TCRs, even though most TCR sequences were rare. Later analysis showed most CMV-associated TCR beta chains appearing HLA-restricted. Analysis performed later found approximately 17,000 TCR beta sequences associated with HLA alleles at 0.05 false discovery rate.

Points on this clone: The antigen remains undetermined.

Researchers ran the PCR with 60 Vbeta and 13 Jbeta primers. The data were produced by immunoSEQ multiplex PCR, yet TCRdb's version contains in-frame clones alone and is incomplete. The sample yields about 150,000 clones, roughly 72% seen once. Per germline, CDR1 LNHNV and CDR2 YYDKDF (reference sequence). V lost 5 bases, J lost 4 bases, and 8 bases stayed unmatched. There are 15 residues in the CDR3. The sample was PBMCs. The chain recombines TRBV15 with TRBJ2-4, with 7 bases that match TRBD1. This clonotype was obtained from a man aged 35 to 55 in good health and CMV-seronegative. In DNA form, the CDR3 reads TGTGCCACCAGCGATGAGACAGGGAGAAAAAACATTCAGTACTTC. Residues: CATSDETGRKNIQYF.